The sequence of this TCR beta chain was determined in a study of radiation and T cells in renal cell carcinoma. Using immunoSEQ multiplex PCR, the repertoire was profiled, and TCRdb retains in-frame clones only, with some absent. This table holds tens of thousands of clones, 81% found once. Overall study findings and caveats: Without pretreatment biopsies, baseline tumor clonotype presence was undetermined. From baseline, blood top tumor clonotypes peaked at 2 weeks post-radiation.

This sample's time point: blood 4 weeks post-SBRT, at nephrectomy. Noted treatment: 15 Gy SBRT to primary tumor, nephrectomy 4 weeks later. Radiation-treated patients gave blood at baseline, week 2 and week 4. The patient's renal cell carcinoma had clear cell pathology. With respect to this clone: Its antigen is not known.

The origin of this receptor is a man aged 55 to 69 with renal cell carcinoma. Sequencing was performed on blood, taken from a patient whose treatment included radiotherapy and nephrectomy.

This CDR3 is CASSPRLARALTYNEQFF. CDR3 DNA sequence: TGTGCCAGCAGCCCAAGGCTGGCCCGAGCTCTAACCTACAATGAGCAGTTCTTC. The chain joins TRBV7-9 to TRBJ2-1; D gene uncertain. Trimming took 5 bases from V and 2 from J, leaving 22 bases between them. The CDR3 has 18 amino acids. CDR1 and CDR2 (germline): SEHNR, FQNEAQ (reference sequence).